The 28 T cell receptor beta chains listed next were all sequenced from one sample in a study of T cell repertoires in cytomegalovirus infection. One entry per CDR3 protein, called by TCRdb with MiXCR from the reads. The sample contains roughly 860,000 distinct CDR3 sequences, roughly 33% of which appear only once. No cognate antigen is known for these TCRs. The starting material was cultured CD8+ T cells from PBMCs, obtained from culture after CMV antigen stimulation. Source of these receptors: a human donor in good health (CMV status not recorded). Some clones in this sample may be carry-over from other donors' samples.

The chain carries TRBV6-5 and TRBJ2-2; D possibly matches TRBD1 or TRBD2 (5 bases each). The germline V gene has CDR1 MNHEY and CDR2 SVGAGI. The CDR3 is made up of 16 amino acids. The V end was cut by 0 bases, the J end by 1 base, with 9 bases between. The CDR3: CASSYSRGENTGELFF. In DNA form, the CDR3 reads TGTGCCAGCAGTTACTCGAGAGGGGAGAACACCGGGGAGCTGTTTTTT.

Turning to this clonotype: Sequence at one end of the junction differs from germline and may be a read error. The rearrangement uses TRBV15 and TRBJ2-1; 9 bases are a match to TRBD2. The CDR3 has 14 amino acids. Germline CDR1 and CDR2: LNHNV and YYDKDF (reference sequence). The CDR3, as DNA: TGTGCCACCGGCAGGCGGGGGGGTACAAATGAGCAGTTCTTC. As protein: CATGRRGGTNEQFF.

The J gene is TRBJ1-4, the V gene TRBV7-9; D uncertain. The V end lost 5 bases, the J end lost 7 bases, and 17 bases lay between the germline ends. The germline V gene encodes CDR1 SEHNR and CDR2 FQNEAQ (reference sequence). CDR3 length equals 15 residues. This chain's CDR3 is CASSPDAGIGEKLFF. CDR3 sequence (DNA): TGTGCCAGCAGCCCCGACGCGGGTATTGGTGAAAAACTGTTTTTT.

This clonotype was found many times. CDR3 DNA sequence: TGTGCCAGCAGTTACTCTCGACAGGGTACTTCGCGGGGTCAGCCCCAGCATTTT. Translation gives CASSYSRQGTSRGQPQHF. The chain recombines TRBV6-2 or TRBV6-3 with TRBJ1-5; the match to TRBD1 covers 7 bases. The CDR3 spans 18 residues. From germline, CDR1 is MNHEY and CDR2 SVGEGT. Losses at the gene ends were 0 bases for V and 6 bases for J; bases not matched to a gene: 14.

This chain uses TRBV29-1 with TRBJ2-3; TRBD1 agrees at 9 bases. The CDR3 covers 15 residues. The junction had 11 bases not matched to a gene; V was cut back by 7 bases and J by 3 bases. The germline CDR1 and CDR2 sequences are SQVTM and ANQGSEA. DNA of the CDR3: TGCAGCGGAGGTGACGGGACAGGGAATACAGATACGCAGTATTTT. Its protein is CSGGDGTGNTDTQYF.

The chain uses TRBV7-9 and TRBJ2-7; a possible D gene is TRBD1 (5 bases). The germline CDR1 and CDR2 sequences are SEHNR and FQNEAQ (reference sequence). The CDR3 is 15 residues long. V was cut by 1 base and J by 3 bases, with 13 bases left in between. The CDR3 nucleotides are TGTGCCAGCAGCTTAGTGGATCAAGGGGACTACGAGCAGTACTTC. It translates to CASSLVDQGDYEQYF. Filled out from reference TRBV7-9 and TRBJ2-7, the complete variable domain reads DTGVSQNPRHKITKRGQNVTFRCDPISEHNRLYWYRQTLGQGPEFLTYFQNEAQLEKSRLLSDRFSAERPKGSFSTLEIQRTEQGDSAMYLCASSLVDQGDYEQYFGPGTRLTVT.

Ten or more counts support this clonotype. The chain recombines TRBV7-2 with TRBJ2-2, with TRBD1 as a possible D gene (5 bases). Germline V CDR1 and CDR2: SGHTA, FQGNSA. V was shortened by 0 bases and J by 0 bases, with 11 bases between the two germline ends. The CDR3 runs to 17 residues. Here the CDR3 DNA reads TGTGCCAGCAGCTTAGCGCGGCAGGGTCCGAACACCGGGGAGCTGTTTTTT. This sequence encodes CASSLARQGPNTGELFF. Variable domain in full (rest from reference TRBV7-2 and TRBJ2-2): GAGVSQSPSNKVTEKGKDVELRCDPISGHTALYWYRQSLGQGLEFLIYFQGNSAPDKSGLPSDRFSAERTGGSVSTLTIQRTQQEDSAVYLCASSLARQGPNTGELFFGEGSRLTVL.

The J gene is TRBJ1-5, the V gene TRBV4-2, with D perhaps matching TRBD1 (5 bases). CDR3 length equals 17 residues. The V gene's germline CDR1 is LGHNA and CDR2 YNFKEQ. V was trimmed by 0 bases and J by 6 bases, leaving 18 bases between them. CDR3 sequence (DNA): TGTGCCAGCAGCCAAGATGAGTTGGGGCTCGAGTTTCAGCCCCAGCATTTT. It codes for CASSQDELGLEFQPQHF.

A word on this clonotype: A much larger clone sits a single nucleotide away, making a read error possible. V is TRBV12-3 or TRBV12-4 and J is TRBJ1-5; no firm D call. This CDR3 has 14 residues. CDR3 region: CASSLDWSNQSQHF. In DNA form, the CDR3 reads TGTGCCAGCAGTTTGGATTGGAGCAATCAGTCCCAGCATTTT.

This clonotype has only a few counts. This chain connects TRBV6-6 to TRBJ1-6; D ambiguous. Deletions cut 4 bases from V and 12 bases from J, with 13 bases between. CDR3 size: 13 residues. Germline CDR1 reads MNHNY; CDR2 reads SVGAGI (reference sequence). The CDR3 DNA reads TGTGCCAGCAGTTGGGAGGGAATGGAACCCCTCCACTTT. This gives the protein CASSWEGMEPLHF.

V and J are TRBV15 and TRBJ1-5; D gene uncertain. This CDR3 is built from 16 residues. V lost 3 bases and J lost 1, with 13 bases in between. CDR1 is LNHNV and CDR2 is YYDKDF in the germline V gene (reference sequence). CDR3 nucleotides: TGTGCCACCAGCAGCTCCTCCATGGGGAGCAATCAGCCCCAGCATTTT. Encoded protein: CATSSSSMGSNQPQHF.

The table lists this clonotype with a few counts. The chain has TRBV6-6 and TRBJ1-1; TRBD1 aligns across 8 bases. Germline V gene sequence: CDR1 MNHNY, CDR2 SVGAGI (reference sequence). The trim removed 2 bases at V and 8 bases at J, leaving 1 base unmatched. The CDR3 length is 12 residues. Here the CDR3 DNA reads TGTGCCAGCAGTTACCCAGGGGGCGAAGCTTTCTTT. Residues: CASSYPGGEAFF.

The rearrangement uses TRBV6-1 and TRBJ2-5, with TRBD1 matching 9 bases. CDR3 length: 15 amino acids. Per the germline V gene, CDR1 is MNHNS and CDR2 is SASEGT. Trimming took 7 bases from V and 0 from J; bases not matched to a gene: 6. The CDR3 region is CASTYWDRDQETQYF. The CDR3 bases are TGTGCCAGCACCTACTGGGACAGGGACCAAGAGACCCAGTACTTC.

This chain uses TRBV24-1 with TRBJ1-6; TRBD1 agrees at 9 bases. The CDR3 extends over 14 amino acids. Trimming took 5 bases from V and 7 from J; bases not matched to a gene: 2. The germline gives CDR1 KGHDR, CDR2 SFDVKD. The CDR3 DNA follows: TGTGCCACCAGTGGGGACAGGGTGAATTCACCCCTCCACTTT. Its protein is CATSGDRVNSPLHF.

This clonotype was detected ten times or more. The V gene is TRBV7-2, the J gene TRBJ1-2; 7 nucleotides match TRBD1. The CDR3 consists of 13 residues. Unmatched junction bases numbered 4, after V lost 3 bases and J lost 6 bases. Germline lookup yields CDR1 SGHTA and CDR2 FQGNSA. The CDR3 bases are TGTGCCAGCAGCTTTCAGGGGGTCGATGGCTACACCTTC. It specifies CASSFQGVDGYTF.

CDR3 residues: CASKAGGAYNEQFF. CDR3 DNA: TGTGCCAGCAAGGCGGGGGGCGCCTACAATGAGCAGTTCTTC. The chain carries TRBV6-1 and TRBJ2-1; 8 bases fit TRBD2. The CDR3 extends over 14 amino acids. After removal of 7 bases from V and 2 bases from J, the junction contained 4 bases not matched to a gene. Germline CDR1 MNHNS, CDR2 SASEGT.

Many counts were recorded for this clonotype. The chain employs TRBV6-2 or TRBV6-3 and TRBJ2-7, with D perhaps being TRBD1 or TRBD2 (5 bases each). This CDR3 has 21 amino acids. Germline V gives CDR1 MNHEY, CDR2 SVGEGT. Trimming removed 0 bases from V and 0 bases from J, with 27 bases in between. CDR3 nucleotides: TGTGCCAGCAGTTACTCCGACCCCGGGACCGACAGTCGACTTGACTCCTACGAGCAGTACGTC. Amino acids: CASSYSDPGTDSRLDSYEQYV.

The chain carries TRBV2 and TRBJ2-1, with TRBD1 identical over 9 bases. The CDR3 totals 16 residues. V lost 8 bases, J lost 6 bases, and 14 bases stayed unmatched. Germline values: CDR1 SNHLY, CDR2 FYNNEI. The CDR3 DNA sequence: TGTGCCAGCCCCTCGGGGACAGGGTATAGGCGCAATGAGCAGTTCTTC. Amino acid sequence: CASPSGTGYRRNEQFF.

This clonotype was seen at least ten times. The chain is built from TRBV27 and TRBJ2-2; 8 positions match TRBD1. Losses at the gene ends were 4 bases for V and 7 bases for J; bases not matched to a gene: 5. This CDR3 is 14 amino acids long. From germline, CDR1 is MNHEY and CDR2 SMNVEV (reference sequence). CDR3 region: CASSSQGGVGELFF. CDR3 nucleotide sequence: TGTGCCAGCAGTTCACAGGGGGGCGTCGGGGAGCTGTTTTTT.

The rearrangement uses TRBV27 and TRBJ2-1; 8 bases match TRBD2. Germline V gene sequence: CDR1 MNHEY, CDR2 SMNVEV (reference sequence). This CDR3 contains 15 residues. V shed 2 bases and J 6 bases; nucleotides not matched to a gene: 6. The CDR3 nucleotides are TGTGCCAGCAGTTTAGTTAGCGGGGCGCTCAATGAGCAGTTCTTC. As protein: CASSLVSGALNEQFF.

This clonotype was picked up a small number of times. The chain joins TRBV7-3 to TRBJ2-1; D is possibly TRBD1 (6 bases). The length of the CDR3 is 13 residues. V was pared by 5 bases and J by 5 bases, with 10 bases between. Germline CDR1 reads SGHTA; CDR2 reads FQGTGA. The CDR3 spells CASSTTGNNEQFF. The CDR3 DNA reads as TGTGCCAGCAGCACTACAGGGAACAATGAGCAGTTCTTC.

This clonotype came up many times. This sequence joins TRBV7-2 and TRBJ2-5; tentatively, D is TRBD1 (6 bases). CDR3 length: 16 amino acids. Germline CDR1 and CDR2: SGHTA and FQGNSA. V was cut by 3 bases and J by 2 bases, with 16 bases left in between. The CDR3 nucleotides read TGTGCCAGCAGCTTTCCCGCGGACAGCTTACAAGAGACCCAGTACTTC. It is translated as CASSFPADSLQETQYF.

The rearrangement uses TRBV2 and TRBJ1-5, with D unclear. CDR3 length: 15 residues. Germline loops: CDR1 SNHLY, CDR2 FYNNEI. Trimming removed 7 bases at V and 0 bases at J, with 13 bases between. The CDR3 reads CASTQRGYSNQPQHF. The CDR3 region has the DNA TGTGCCAGCACCCAAAGAGGTTATAGCAATCAGCCCCAGCATTTT. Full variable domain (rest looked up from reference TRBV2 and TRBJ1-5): EPEVTQTPSHQVTQMGQEVILRCVPISNHLYFYWYRQILGQKVEFLVSFYNNEISEKSEIFDDQFSVERPDGSNFTLKIRSTKLEDSAMYFCASTQRGYSNQPQHFGDGTRLSIL.

CDR3 sequence reads: CASSQDFSGTSMFF. CDR3 nucleotide sequence: TGTGCCAGCAGCCAAGATTTTAGTGGGACTAGCATGTTCTTC. The rearrangement uses TRBV4-2 and TRBJ2-1, with 9 bases that match TRBD2. The CDR3 runs to 14 residues. V was clipped by 0 bases and J by 15 bases; unmatched bases: 9. CDR1 and CDR2 (germline): LGHNA, YNFKEQ.

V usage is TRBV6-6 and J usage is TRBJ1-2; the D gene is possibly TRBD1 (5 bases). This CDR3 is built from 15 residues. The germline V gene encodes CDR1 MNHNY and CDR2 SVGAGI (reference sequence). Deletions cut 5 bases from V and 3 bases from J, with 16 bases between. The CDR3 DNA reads TGTGCCAGCAGTCCCCGACAGTCCGTAGACTATGGCTACACCTTC. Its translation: CASSPRQSVDYGYTF.

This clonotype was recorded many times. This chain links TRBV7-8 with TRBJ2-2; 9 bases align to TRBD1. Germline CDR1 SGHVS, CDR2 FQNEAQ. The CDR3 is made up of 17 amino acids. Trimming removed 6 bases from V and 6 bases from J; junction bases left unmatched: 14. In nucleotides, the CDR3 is TGTGCCAGCAGATCTATTACCGGGACAGGGCGCGCCGGGGAGCTGTTTTTT. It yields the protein CASRSITGTGRAGELFF.

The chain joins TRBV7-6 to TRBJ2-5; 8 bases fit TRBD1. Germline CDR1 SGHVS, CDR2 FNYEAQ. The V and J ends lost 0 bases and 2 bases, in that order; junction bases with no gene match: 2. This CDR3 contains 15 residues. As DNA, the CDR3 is TGTGCCAGCAGCTTAGCTACAGGGGGGCAAGAGACCCAGTACTTC. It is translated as CASSLATGGQETQYF.

CDR3 sequence reads: CASSDDRGTLLNQPQHF. The DNA for the CDR3 is TGTGCCAGCAGCGACGACAGGGGGACACTCCTCAATCAGCCCCAGCATTTT. The chain joins TRBV28 to TRBJ1-5, with 9 positions matching TRBD1. With 6 bases clipped from V and 3 bases from J, the junction kept 12 bases outside the gene matches. Germline V gene data show CDR1 as MDHEN and CDR2 as SYDVKM. The CDR3 has 17 amino acids.